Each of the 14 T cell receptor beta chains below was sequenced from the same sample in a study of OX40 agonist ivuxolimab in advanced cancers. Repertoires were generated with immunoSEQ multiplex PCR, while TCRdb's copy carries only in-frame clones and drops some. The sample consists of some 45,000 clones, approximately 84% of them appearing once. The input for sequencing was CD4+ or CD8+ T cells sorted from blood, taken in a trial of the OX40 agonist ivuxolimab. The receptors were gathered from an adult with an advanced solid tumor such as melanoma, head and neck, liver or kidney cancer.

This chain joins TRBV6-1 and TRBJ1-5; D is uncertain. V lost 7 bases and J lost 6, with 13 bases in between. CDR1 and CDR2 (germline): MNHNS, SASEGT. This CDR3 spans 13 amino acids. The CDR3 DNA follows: TGTGCCAGCAAGTTATGGGGTAGTCAGCCCCAGCATTTT. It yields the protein CASKLWGSQPQHF.

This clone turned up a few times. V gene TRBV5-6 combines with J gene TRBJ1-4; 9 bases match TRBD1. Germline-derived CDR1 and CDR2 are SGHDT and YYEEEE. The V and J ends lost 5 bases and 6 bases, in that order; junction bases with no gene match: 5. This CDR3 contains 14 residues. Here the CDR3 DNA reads TGTGCCAGCAGACAGGGACAGGGTGATGAAAAACTGTTTTTT. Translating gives CASRQGQGDEKLFF.

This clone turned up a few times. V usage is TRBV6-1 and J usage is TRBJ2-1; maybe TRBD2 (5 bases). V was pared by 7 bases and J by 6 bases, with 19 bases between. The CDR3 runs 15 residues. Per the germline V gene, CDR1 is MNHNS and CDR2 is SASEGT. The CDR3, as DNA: TGTGCCAGCAATGCCGGACCGCGCGCGGGCAATGAGCAGTTCTTC. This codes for CASNAGPRAGNEQFF.

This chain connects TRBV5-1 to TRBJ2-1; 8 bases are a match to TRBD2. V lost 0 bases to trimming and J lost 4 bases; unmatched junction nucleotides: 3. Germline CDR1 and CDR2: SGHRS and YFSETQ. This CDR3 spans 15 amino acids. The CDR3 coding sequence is TGCGCCAGCAGCTTGGCTAGCGGGCCGTACAATGAGCAGTTCTTC. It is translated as CASSLASGPYNEQFF.

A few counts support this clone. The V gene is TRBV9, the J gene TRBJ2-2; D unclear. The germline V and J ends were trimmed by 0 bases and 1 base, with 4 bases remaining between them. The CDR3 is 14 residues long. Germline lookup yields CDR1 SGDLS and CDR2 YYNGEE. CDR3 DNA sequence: TGTGCCAGCAGCGTAGAGGTGAACACCGGGGAGCTGTTTTTT. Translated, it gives CASSVEVNTGELFF.

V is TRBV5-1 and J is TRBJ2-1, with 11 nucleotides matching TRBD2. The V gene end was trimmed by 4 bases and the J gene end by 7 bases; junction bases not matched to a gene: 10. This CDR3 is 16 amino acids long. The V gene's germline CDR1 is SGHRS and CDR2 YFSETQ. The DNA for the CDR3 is TGCGCCAGCAGCGCCCCAGTAGCTAGCGGGAGGAATGAGCAGTTCTTC. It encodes CASSAPVASGRNEQFF.

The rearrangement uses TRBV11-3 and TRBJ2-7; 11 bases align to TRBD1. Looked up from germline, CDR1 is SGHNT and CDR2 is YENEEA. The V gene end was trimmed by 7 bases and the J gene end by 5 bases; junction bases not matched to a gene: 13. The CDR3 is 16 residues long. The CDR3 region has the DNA TGTGCCAGCACTCTAAGCCCCCGGGACAGGGGGGACGAGCAGTACTTC. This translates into CASTLSPRDRGDEQYF. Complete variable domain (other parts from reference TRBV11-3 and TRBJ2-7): EAGVVQSPRYKIIEKKQPVAFWCNPISGHNTLYWYLQNLGQGPELLIRYENEEAVDDSQLPKDRFSAERLKGVDSTLKIQPAELGDSAVYLCASTLSPRDRGDEQYFGPGTRLTVT.

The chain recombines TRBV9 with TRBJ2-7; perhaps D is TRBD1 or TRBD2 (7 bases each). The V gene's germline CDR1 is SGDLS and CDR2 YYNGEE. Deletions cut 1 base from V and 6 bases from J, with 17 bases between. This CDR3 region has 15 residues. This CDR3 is CASSVRPGGVSEQYF. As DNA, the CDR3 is TGTGCCAGCAGCGTAAGACCAGGGGGGGTGAGCGAGCAGTACTTC.

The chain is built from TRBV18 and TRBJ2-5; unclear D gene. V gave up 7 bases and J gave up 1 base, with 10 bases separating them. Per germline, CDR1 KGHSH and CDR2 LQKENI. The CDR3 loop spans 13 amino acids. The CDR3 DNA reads TGTGCCAGCTTCTCGACCCCCCAAGAGACCCAGTACTTC. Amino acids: CASFSTPQETQYF.

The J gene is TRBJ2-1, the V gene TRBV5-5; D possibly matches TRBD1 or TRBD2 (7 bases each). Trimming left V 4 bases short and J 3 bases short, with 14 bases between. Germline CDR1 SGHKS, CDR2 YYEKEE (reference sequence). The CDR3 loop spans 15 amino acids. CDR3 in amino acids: CASSLRGDSYNEQFF. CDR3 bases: TGTGCCAGCAGCCTCCGGGGGGACAGCTACAATGAGCAGTTCTTC.

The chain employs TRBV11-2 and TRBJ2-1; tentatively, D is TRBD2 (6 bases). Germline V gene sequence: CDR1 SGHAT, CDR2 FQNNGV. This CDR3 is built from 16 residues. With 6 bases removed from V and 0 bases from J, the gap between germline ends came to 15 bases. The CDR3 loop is CASRLSAGSSYNEQFF. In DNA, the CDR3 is TGTGCCAGCAGATTATCCGCCGGGAGCTCCTACAATGAGCAGTTCTTC.

The CDR3, as DNA: TGTGCCAGCAGTCAGGGGGGGCTGGATGAGCAGTACTTC. Translation gives CASSQGGLDEQYF. The V and J genes are TRBV28 and TRBJ2-7, with D possibly being TRBD1 or TRBD2 (7 bases each). Trimming took off 5 bases at V and 7 bases at J, with 15 bases between the two ends. CDR1 is MDHEN, CDR2 SYDVKM, per germline. The CDR3 length is 13 residues.

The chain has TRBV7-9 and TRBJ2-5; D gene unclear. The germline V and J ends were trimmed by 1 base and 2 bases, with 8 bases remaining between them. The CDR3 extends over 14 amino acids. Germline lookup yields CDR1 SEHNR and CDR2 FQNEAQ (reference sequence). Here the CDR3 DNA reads TGTGCCAGCAGCTTAGTGACGGGTCAAGAGACCCAGTACTTC. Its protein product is CASSLVTGQETQYF.

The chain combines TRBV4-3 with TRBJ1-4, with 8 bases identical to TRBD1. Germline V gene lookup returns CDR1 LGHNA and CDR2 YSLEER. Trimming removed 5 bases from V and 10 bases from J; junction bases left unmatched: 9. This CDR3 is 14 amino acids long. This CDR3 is CASSFTGGSRKLFF. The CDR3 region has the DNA TGCGCCAGCAGCTTTACAGGGGGGAGTAGAAAACTGTTTTTT.